Described below is a single TCR beta chain sequence and its context. This sample is part of a study of graft-versus-host responses after intestinal transplantation. The authors seeded some 200,000 CFSE-labeled responder cells together with some 200,000 irradiated stimulator cells tagged with violet dye. Sorted after the reaction were proliferating CFSE-low CD3+CD4+ and CD3+CD8+ responders. This table comes from immunoSEQ multiplex PCR, and its TCRdb copy is limited to in-frame clones, with some not included. Among about 1,500 clones listed, 65% were seen once. The receptor comes from a human patient who was an organ donor for intestinal transplantation. This specimen consisted of alloreactive CD8+ T cells from a mixed lymphocyte reaction culture, obtained before transplantation. Subset specified: CFSE-low proliferating T cells sorted from roughly six-day pre-transplant mixed lymphocyte reaction (GvH or HvG direction).

CDR3 bases: TGTGCCAGCTCGTCCAACATACCAGGAAAGACCTATGGCTACACCTTC. This sequence encodes CASSSNIPGKTYGYTF. The genes are TRBV5-4 and TRBJ1-2, with unresolved D. This CDR3 has 16 amino acids. CDR1 is SGHNT and CDR2 is YYREEE in the germline V gene (reference sequence). The V and J ends lost 7 bases and 4 bases respectively, with 23 bases between them.